This T cell receptor (beta chain) stems from a study of T cell repertoires in cytomegalovirus infection. General observations from the study: Totalled public TCR beta family frequency picked out people who carried CMV plus the relevant HLA. Clonotypes of TCR beta that were HLA-C-restricted and CMV-specific dominated the ex vivo response.

This clonotype was observed at least ten times. The antigen remains undetermined. Each CDR3 protein is one row after TCRdb ran MiXCR on the reads. The sample yields approximately 630,000 distinct CDR3 sequences, about 24% seen once. The CDR3 loop spans 18 amino acids. The V end lost 6 bases, the J end lost 1 base, and 24 bases lay between the germline ends. Germline CDR1 MDHEN, CDR2 SYDVKM. The receptor comes from a human donor in good health (CMV status not recorded). Some clones in this sample may be carry-over from other donors' samples. The rearrangement joins TRBV28 to TRBJ2-5; D unresolved. The material sequenced was CD8+ T cells from PBMCs. CDR3 amino acids: CASSRFLIVDRAQETQYF. Written as DNA, the CDR3 is TGTGCCAGCAGCCGCTTTTTGATAGTCGATAGGGCCCAAGAGACCCAGTACTTC. The entire variable domain, with the rest obtained from reference TRBV28 and TRBJ2-5, is as follows: DVKVTQSSRYLVKRTGEKVFLECVQDMDHENMFWYRQDPGLGLRLIYFSYDVKMKEKGDIPEGYSVSREKKERFSLILESASTNQTSMYLCASSRFLIVDRAQETQYFGPGTRLLVL.